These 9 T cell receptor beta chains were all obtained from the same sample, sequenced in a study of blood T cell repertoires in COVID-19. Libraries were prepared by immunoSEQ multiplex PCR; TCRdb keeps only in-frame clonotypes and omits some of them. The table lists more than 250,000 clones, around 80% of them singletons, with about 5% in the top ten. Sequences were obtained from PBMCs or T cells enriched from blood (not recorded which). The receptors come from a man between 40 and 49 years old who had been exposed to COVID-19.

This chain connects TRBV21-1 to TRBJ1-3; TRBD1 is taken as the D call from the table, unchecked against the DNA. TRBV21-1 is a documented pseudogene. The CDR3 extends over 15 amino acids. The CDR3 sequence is CASSKGARGGNTIYF. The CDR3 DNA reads TGTGCCAGCAGCAAAGGGGCCAGGGGGGGAAACACCATATATTTT.

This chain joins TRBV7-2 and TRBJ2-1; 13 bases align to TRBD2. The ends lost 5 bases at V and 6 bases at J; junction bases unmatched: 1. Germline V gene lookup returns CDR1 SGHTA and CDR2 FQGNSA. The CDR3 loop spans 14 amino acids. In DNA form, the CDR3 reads TGTGCCAGCAGCGGGACTAGCGGGGTCAATGAGCAGTTCTTC. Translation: CASSGTSGVNEQFF. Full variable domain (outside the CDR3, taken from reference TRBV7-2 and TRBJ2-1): GAGVSQSPSNKVTEKGKDVELRCDPISGHTALYWYRQSLGQGLEFLIYFQGNSAPDKSGLPSDRFSAERTGGSVSTLTIQRTQQEDSAVYLCASSGTSGVNEQFFGPGTRLTVL.

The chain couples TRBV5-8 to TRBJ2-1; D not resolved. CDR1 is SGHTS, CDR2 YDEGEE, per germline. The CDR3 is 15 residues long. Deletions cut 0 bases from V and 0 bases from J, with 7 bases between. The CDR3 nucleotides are TGTGCCAGCAGCTTGGCTGCGTCCTCCTACAATGAGCAGTTCTTC. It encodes CASSLAASSYNEQFF.

The CDR3 nucleotides are TGTGCCAGCAGCTTAGGACAGGGAAGGAATGAGCAGTTCTTC. Its protein product is CASSLGQGRNEQFF. The chain combines TRBV11-1 with TRBJ2-1, with 7 bases fitting TRBD1. The CDR3 extends over 14 amino acids. The germline gives CDR1 SGHAT, CDR2 FQDESV (reference sequence). V gave up 1 base and J gave up 7 bases; unmatched junction bases: 4. Filled out from reference TRBV11-1 and TRBJ2-1, the complete variable domain reads EAEVAQSPRYKITEKSQAVAFWCDPISGHATLYWYRQILGQGPELLVQFQDESVVDDSQLPKDRFSAERLKGVDSTLKIQPAELGDSAMYLCASSLGQGRNEQFFGPGTRLTVL.

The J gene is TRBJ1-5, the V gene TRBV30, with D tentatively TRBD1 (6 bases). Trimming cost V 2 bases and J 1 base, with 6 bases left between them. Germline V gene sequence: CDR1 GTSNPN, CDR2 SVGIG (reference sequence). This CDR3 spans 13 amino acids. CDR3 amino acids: CAWSRGSNQPQHF. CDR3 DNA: TGTGCCTGGAGTAGGGGGAGCAATCAGCCCCAGCATTTT.

CDR3 in DNA: TGTGCCAGCAGCTTCGAGGGAGCCACCGGGGAGCTGTTTTTT. Amino acid sequence: CASSFEGATGELFF. The chain links TRBV11-2 to TRBJ2-2, with a possible D match to TRBD2 (5 bases). Trimming took off 3 bases at V and 4 bases at J, with 9 bases between the two ends. CDR1 is SGHAT and CDR2 is FQNNGV in the germline V gene. The CDR3 is 14 residues long.

The CDR3 sequence: CASSVGISGAYNEQFF. CDR3 in DNA: TGTGCCAGCAGCGTAGGAATCAGCGGGGCTTACAATGAGCAGTTCTTC. J is TRBJ2-1 and V is TRBV9, with 7 bases lining up with TRBD2. This CDR3 region has 16 residues. From germline, CDR1 is SGDLS and CDR2 YYNGEE. V lost 0 bases and J lost 4; bases outside the gene matches: 7.

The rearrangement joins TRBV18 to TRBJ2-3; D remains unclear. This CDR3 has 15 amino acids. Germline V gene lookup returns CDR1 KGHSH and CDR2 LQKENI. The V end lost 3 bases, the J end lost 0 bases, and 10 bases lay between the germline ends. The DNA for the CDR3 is TGTGCCAGCTCACCCTTGACATCTAGCACAGATACGCAGTATTTT. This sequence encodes CASSPLTSSTDTQYF.

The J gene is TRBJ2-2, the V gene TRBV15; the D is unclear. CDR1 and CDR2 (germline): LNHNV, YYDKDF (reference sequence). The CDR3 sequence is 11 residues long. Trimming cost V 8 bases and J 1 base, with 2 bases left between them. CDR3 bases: TGTGCCACCCGGAACACCGGGGAGCTGTTTTTT. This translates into CATRNTGELFF.